This TCR beta chain originates from a study of cytomegalovirus exposure and HLA in healthy donors (dated by TCRdb to 2016 to 2017). About the investigation overall: According to an earlier analysis of 550 to 750 of the donors, 150 million to 200 million T cells yielded roughly 100 million unique TCR beta sequences and approximately 300 Gb of sequence data. Around 330 gigabases of sequencing data and 70 million to 100 million unique TCR sequences made up an early release that covered 640 HLA-typed donors. Of the approximately 400 genotyped donors, over 65% fell in the genetic ancestry cluster associated with self-reported Caucasian donors. The study was designed to test whether signatures of past pathogen exposure could be identified by cataloging public T cell receptors. The study used immunosequencing to profile the T cell repertoires of 670 or so subjects and linked those repertoires to cytomegalovirus serostatus. A separate validation cohort of over a hundred different subjects was used in addition to the 666-subject first cohort. High-throughput TCR immunosequencing, statistical association of individual TCRs with disease status, and machine learning were combined to predict cytomegalovirus infection status. A later analysis re-examined previously published TCR beta repertoires from roughly 650 donors and added high-resolution HLA genotyping to investigate patterns of TCR occurrence. The later analysis used no new phenotypic data to find candidate immune exposures, relying instead on TCR beta sequences and their occurrence across donors. To decide whether each TCR beta V gene segment behaved as functional or pseudogenic, an earlier analysis of some 540 of the donors relied on high-throughput TCR beta sequencing. Donor age, sex, ethnicity and CMV serostatus were collected together with the repertoire data. A later genetic analysis used genome-wide SNP genotypes for about 60% of the 666 donors, treating that subset as a discovery cohort. Every discovery cohort repertoire had been produced on one sequencing platform. Both class I and class II loci were covered by HLA typing, at four-digit resolution. The number of typed donors differed by locus: about 620-630 for A, B, C, DRB1 and DQB1; 500 to 550 for DQA1; around 580 for DPA1; and about 470 for DPB1. Roughly five DR-DQ haplotypes were handled as single units for association and clustering, since linkage in the cohort was strong. Among 300 to 450 genotyped donors of the cohort, an average of around 240,000 unique TCR beta nucleotide sequences were sequenced per donor, around 20% of them non-productive.

In total, roughly 670 healthy bone marrow donors made up the cohort. All cohort members were sampled while nominally healthy, although unrecorded immune exposures were likely present. The donor was CMV seropositive and was included in the group of around 300 seropositive cohort members. Every donor gave a peripheral blood sample, and the peripheral blood mononuclear cells from that sample were used for TCR beta sequencing. The Qiagen DNeasy Blood Extraction Kit was used to extract genomic DNA from the blood cell samples. As for this clone: No antigen is known for it. Per-base qualities were not stored, and no clone one base away is much larger.

Overall results and qualifications from the work: Compared with equally common non-associated chains, HLA-associated TCR beta chains in a later analysis were more clonally expanded and had lower generation probabilities. While some public TCRs were present in many individuals, most TCR sequences turned up only very rarely across donors. In vitro tests confirmed that three of the cytomegalovirus-associated TCR beta chains recognize cytomegalovirus antigens. This cohort had only TCR beta chains sequenced, and the lack of alpha or paired-chain data limited which features could be detected. A later analysis associated about 17,000 TCR beta sequences with specific HLA alleles at a false discovery rate of 0.05. Presence/absence analyses assumed roughly uniform sequencing depth across donors, an assumption that may not hold. Over 15 rarely observed V segments, including chromosome 9 orphons, were excluded from the earlier analysis of several hundred of the donors because counts were too low. V-gene and J-gene trimming of TCR beta chains was associated with a missense DCLRE1C variant in a later genetic analysis, and the association was replicated in an independent cohort. Because the 87-base-pair reads could not distinguish some IMGT-functional V segments, including TRBV6-2 and TRBV6-3, those segments were excluded. A further reported finding was that TCR beta sequences accurately predicted the HLA-A and HLA-B alleles for most subjects in the first cohort. In an earlier analysis of fewer than 750 of the donors, most TCR beta V segments were observed in productive rearrangements about 87% or about 30% of the time, broadly matching IMGT annotations. CMV serostatus was the only immune exposure information available for the cohort. Compared with the 666-donor mean, donors in an Asian-associated ancestry cluster had fewer N-insertions in productive TCRs, according to a later genetic analysis. The study gave a list of under 200 TCR beta chains associated with cytomegalovirus. A cluster of highly shared sequence variants was judged likely to represent a technical artifact of the sequencing pipeline. Because some donors lacked HLA typing at each locus, the association tests relied only on the typed subset. In a later analysis, the rate of TCR association differed among HLA loci, with DRB1 alleles having the most associated TCRs and HLA-C alleles having the fewest. Most CMV-associated TCR beta chains appeared to be HLA-restricted in a later analysis, and the HLA associations seemed to be driven largely by CMV exposure. Several of the top co-occurrence clusters appeared to be linked to parvovirus B19, influenza, CMV and Epstein-Barr virus, according to a later analysis. Cytomegalovirus status was reported to be diagnosed by the classifier with high specificity and sensitivity in both the original and validation cohorts. The authors suggested that the approach could potentially be extended to other disease states and immunological phenotypes. Assigning TCR associations to individual alleles was difficult when HLA alleles, especially DR and DQ, strongly co-occurred. Correlated functional status among segregating V segments might reflect linkage disequilibrium, but an unknown experimental factor could not be ruled out.

Libraries were built with the immunoSEQ multiplex PCR assay. For the multiplex PCR, a mixture combining 60 forward primers for TCR Vbeta segments and 13 reverse primers for TCR Jbeta segments was used. The CDR3 region of rearranged TCR beta genes was amplified from genomic DNA by a multiplex PCR assay. Amplified TCR beta libraries were sequenced as 87-base-pair reads on the Illumina HiSeq System. The paper's data handling went like this. A later analysis tallied about 77 million unique TCR beta chains across the 700 or so repertoires, and some 10 million of those chains were shared by two or more donors. Raw reads were error-corrected and collapsed into unique sequences by a nearest-neighbor algorithm in which closely related sequences were merged to remove PCR and sequencing errors. CDR3 sequences were aligned to IMGT reference sequences to assign V, D and J gene segments. For a sequence to be retained, a match of at least six nucleotides was required to both a V gene segment and a J gene segment. Rearrangements were called productive when the CDR3 lacked stop codons and stayed in frame with V and J; all others were non-productive. CDR3 was defined by IMGT convention, running from the second conserved V-encoded cysteine to the conserved J-encoded phenylalanine. The earlier analysis of about 500 of the donors excluded sequences that lacked an unambiguous match to a single V gene segment. In an earlier analysis of around 600 of the donors, V segments were called functional above 56.7% productive rearrangements and were called segregating when the between-donor standard deviation exceeded 5%. A statistical classification framework was built for diagnosing cytomegalovirus status from the catalog of TCR beta chain sequences. V and J gene assignment, in a later analysis, came from comparing TCR nucleotide sequences with IMGT/GENE-DB human TR gene sequences. In a later analysis, CDR3 sequences and most-parsimonious VDJ recombination scenarios were assigned using the TCRdist pipeline. In a later analysis, each TCR beta chain was defined by its CDR3 amino acid sequence together with its V-gene family, and reads without a unique V-gene family were excluded. A later analysis removed roughly 590 highly shared, low-generation-probability nucleotide sequences to deal with suspected cross-contamination and a sequencing artifact. A later analysis calculated a clonal expansion index for each public chain from normalized within-repertoire ranks of inferred template counts. In a later analysis, generation probabilities were computed with a VDJ recombination model fitted to out-of-frame rearrangements, and the resulting probabilities were checked against IGoR. A later analysis scored TCR-TCR, TCR-HLA and TCR-CMV co-occurrence with hypergeometric tests, applying a repertoire-size bias correction to TCR pairs. In a later analysis, false discovery rates were estimated by permuting HLA or CMV assignments 20 times. A later analysis grouped co-occurring TCRs with DBSCAN, adding TCRdist sequence similarity when clustering within HLA-allele-positive subsets. Repertoires with fewer than 30,000 or more than 120,000 public chains, plus five repertoires with anomalous nucleotide sharing, were excluded from co-occurrence clustering. Imported from immuneACCESS, the table was reduced by TCRdb to in-frame sequences with V and J called. These copies leave out some clones; in studies compared against another copy, an unresolved V gene accounts for under half, and the cause of the remainder is not known. That table furnishes V, J and clone size, whereas the DNA furnished D and trimming. The sample yields roughly 150,000 clones; about 80% were counted once. The top ten hold about 6.1% of the sample.

V ends up 8 bases short and J 0 bases short, with an unmatched junction base count of 2. The CDR3 starts with the cysteine, ends with the phenylalanine, and has 16 residues. This entry keeps only the CDR3 DNA: 48 bases, framed from base 1. CDR1 SGHVS and CDR2 FQNEAQ were looked up in the germline V gene. Material for sequencing was PBMCs. This receptor was obtained from a woman aged 45-59 years in good health and CMV-seropositive. Recombination linked TRBV7-8 to TRBJ2-1; 15 central bases correspond to TRBD2. The nucleotides are TGTGCCAGCGGACTAGCGGGGGGGAGCTCCTACAATGAGCAGTTCTTC. Its coded protein is CASGLAGGSSYNEQFF.